Sequencing of this T cell receptor (beta chain) was carried out in a study of neurological immune-mediated disorders. Germline V gives CDR1 SEHNR, CDR2 FQNEAQ (reference sequence). J gave up 5 bases and V 2 bases, and 10 bases lay outside the gene matches. This CDR3 has 16 residues. This clonotype is medium-sized (0.01 to 0.1%). Via MiXCR, TCRdb re-called the 5' RACE reads, giving one row per CDR3 protein. The repertoire consists of more than 35,000 distinct CDR3 sequences, with 3% occurring once and the leading ten covering about 15%. This rearrangement joins TRBV7-9 to TRBJ1-2, with 8 bases fitting TRBD1. This clonotype was obtained from a woman between 45 and 60 years old with multiple sclerosis. Sample: PBMCs. The CDR3 protein is CASSLSSGGAAYGYTF. Here the CDR3 DNA reads TGTGCCAGCAGCTTATCATCAGGGGGCGCTGCATATGGCTACACCTTC.